This T cell receptor beta chain appears in the sequencing data of a study of T cell responses to AZD1222 COVID-19 vaccine. Points from the study as a whole: Females outnumbered males among donors, who were mostly white British; clonal diversity was possibly underestimated. With two AZD1222 doses given, Spike-specific TCR breadth and depth both rose. Repertoires were obtained only post-peak T cell response. Unmutated regions of variants are reportedly targeted by nearly half of spike-specific TCRs.

Germline assignment: CDR1 SNHLY and CDR2 FYNNEI. V shed 4 bases and J shed 5 bases, with 15 bases lying between them. The CDR3 runs 15 residues. Generated by immunoSEQ multiplex PCR, the TCRdb table keeps only in-frame clones and is missing some. The profile shows roughly 120,000 clones, approximately 92% of them singletons. Details on this clone: Its antigen is unknown.

The material was peripheral blood, obtained 28 days after the second dose of the MenACWY control vaccine. The rearrangement links TRBV2 to TRBJ1-5; a weak D match, TRBD1 (5 bases). This clonotype originated in an adult who received the MenACWY meningococcal vaccine as a control. The CDR3 coding sequence is TGTGCCAGCAGTGTACCGCCAGGGAGGGATCAGCCCCAGCATTTT. This codes for CASSVPPGRDQPQHF.